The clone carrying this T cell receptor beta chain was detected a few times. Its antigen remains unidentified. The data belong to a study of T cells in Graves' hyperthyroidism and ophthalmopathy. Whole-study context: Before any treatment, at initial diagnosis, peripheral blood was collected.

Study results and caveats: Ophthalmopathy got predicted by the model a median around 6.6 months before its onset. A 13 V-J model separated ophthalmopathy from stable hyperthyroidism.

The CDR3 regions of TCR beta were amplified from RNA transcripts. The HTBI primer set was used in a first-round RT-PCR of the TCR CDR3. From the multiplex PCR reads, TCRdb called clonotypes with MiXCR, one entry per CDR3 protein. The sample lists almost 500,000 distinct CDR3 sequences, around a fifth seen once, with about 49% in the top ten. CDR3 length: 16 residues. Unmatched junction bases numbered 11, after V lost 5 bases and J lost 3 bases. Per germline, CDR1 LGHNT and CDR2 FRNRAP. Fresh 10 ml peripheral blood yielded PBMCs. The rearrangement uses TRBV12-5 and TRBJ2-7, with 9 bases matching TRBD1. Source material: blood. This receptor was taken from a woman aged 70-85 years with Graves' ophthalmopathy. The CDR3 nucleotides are TGTGCTAGTGGTGGGGGGGGGACAGGGAAATACTACGAGCAGTACTTC. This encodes CASGGGGTGKYYEQYF.